The source of this TCR beta chain is a study of OX40 agonist ivuxolimab in advanced cancers. CDR3 length: 15 amino acids. Germline V lookup: CDR1 SGHRS, CDR2 YFSETQ. V dropped 5 bases and J dropped 2; count of bases not matched to a gene: 8. Method: immunoSEQ multiplex PCR; TCRdb's copy keeps in-frame clones and lacks some. Among approximately 76,000 clones listed, almost 85% were seen once. Patients with autoimmune history or systemic immunosuppression were excluded. This chain connects TRBV5-1 to TRBJ2-3; 7 positions agree with TRBD1. The material was CD4+ or CD8+ T cells sorted from blood, obtained in a trial of the OX40 agonist ivuxolimab. The clonotype was recovered from an adult with an advanced solid tumor such as melanoma, head and neck, liver or kidney cancer. CDR3 residues: CASRTGTDSTDTQYF. CDR3 sequence (DNA): TGCGCCAGCAGAACCGGGACAGATTCCACAGATACGCAGTATTTT.